The rows below give T cell receptor beta chains drawn from one sample of a study of CD8+ T cells in alopecia areata. Generated by immunoSEQ multiplex PCR, the TCRdb table keeps only in-frame clones and is missing some. The sample comprises 90,000 to 100,000 clones, 35% to 50% of which are singletons, and 0.79% rests with the top ten. Sequenced sample: CD4+ T cells sorted from blood. The receptors shown here come from a human donor with alopecia areata. The CDR3 runs from the conserved cysteine through the conserved F or W. The D gene is left open where the match is weak. The size field is filled for only some rows; it gives once, few, many or a size class.

v_gene,j_gene,d_gene,abundance,CDR3nt,CDR3aa
TRBV29-1,TRBJ2-7,TRBD2,NA,TGCAGCGTCGGGACTATTGGGACCTACGAGCAGTACTTC,CSVGTIGTYEQYF
TRBV11-2,TRBJ2-3,NA,once,TGTGCCAGCCTTCCTAACTGGACAGATACGCAGTATTTT,CASLPNWTDTQYF
TRBV29-1,TRBJ2-5,TRBD1,NA,TGCAGCGTTACAGGGGGTGGGGAGACCCAGTACTTC,CSVTGGGETQYF
TRBV7-2,TRBJ2-7,NA,NA,TGTGCCAGCAGCTTAAAGGACAGACAGTACTTC,CASSLKDRQYF
TRBV7-2,TRBJ2-7,TRBD2,NA,TGTGCCAGCAGCAGGGACTACAACTACGAGCAGTACTTC,CASSRDYNYEQYF
TRBV10-3,TRBJ2-7,TRBD2,few,TGTGCCATCAGTGGCGGGAGCTCCTACGAGCAGTACTTC,CAISGGSSYEQYF
TRBV7-8,TRBJ2-3,TRBD2,NA,TGTGCCAGCAAAGTACTAGCGACAACTAGCACAGATACGCAGTATTTT,CASKVLATTSTDTQYF
TRBV30,TRBJ1-1,NA,NA,TGTGCCTGGAGTGTACTTGTTTCTTGGGGCTCGGGCACTGAAGCTTTCTTT,CAWSVLVSWGSGTEAFF
TRBV29-1,TRBJ2-1,NA,few,TGCAGCGTTGAATTCGGCAGAGCGGACAACAATGAGCAGTTCTTC,CSVEFGRADNNEQFF
TRBV4-1,TRBJ1-5,TRBD1,few,TGCGCCAGCAGCCGAACGGGACAGCCTCAGCCCCAGCATTTT,CASSRTGQPQPQHF
TRBV29-1,TRBJ2-5,TRBD1,few,TGCAGCGTACGACAGGGGTCAGAGACCCAGTACTTC,CSVRQGSETQYF
TRBV7-2,TRBJ2-1,TRBD2,NA,TGTGCCAGCAGCCAAAATCGCATGAGGGGAGGGAATGAGCAGTTCTTC,CASSQNRMRGGNEQFF
TRBV6-5,TRBJ2-2,TRBD2,few,TGTGCCAGCAAGCGGGACCAGGAGCTGTTTTTT,CASKRDQELFF
TRBV30,TRBJ1-1,NA,NA,TGTGCCTGGAGCAGGAGTTCGAACACTGAAGCTTTCTTT,CAWSRSSNTEAFF
TRBV7-2,TRBJ2-5,NA,few,TGTGCCAGCAGCTTAGCCCCCTGGGCGGAGACCCAGTACTTC,CASSLAPWAETQYF
TRBV29-1,TRBJ2-5,NA,NA,TGCAGCGTTGCGGGGAACCGGCTAGAGACCCAGTACTTC,CSVAGNRLETQYF
TRBV29-1,TRBJ1-2,NA,few,TGCAGCGTTGAACCGGAGAAGGGCTACACCTTC,CSVEPEKGYTF
TRBV5-4,TRBJ2-3,NA,NA,TGTGCCAGCAGCTTGAGGCAGGGGACAGATACGCAGTATTTT,CASSLRQGTDTQYF
TRBV29-1,TRBJ2-3,NA,NA,TGCAGCGCGACCGGGACTCCCCCAGATACGCAGTATTTT,CSATGTPPDTQYF
TRBV28,TRBJ2-7,NA,NA,TGTGCCAGCCAGGGGTCCTCGGGCTACGAGCAGTACTTC,CASQGSSGYEQYF
TRBV9,TRBJ2-5,TRBD2,once,TGTGCCAGCAGCGCATCAACTAGCGGGGGGGCCGAGACCCAGTACTTC,CASSASTSGGAETQYF
TRBV30,TRBJ2-5,NA,NA,TGTGCCCTGTCGATGGGAGGAAGGGAGACCCAGTACTTC,CALSMGGRETQYF
TRBV15,TRBJ1-1,NA,NA,TGTGCCACCAGCAGAGGAGGGATCAACACTGAAGCTTTCTTT,CATSRGGINTEAFF
TRBV29-1,TRBJ2-5,NA,NA,TGCAGCGTTGAATCCCGGGGGAACCAAGAGACCCAGTACTTC,CSVESRGNQETQYF
TRBV29-1,TRBJ2-1,NA,few,TGCAGCGTTGTTGGTAATGAGCAGTTCTTC,CSVVGNEQFF
TRBV29-1,TRBJ2-3,NA,few,TGCAGCGTTGAGGGGACTCCTAGCACAGATACGCAGTATTTT,CSVEGTPSTDTQYF
TRBV5-1,TRBJ1-2,TRBD1,few,TGCGCCAGCAGCCCCTACCGAGGACAGGGGTCCTATGGCTACACCTTC,CASSPYRGQGSYGYTF
TRBV29-1,TRBJ2-3,TRBD2,few,TGCAGCGGGAGGGGACTAGCGGGGGACACAGATACGCAGTATTTT,CSGRGLAGDTDTQYF
TRBV30,TRBJ1-6,NA,NA,TGTGCCTGGAGTGCCGGGACCAATTATTCACCCCTCCACTTT,CAWSAGTNYSPLHF
TRBV20-1,TRBJ1-2,NA,NA,TGCAGCGGAGATGGAGGGGATGGCTACACCTTC,CSGDGGDGYTF